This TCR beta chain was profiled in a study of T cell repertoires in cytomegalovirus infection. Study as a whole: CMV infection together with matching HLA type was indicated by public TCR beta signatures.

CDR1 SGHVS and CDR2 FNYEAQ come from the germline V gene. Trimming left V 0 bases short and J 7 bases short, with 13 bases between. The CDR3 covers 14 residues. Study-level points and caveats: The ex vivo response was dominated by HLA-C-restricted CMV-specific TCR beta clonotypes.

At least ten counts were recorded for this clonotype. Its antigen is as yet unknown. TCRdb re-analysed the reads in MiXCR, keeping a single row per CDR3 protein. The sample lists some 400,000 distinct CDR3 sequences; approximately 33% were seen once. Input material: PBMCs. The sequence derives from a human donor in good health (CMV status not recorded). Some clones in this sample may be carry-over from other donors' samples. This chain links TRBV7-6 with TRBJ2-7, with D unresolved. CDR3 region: CASSLAGSPGEQYF. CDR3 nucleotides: TGTGCCAGCAGCTTAGCTGGCAGCCCTGGGGAGCAGTACTTC.